Each of the 19 T cell receptor beta chains below was sequenced from the same sample in a study of Ad26.COV2.S vaccination and SARS-CoV-2 variants. Produced via immunoSEQ multiplex PCR; TCRdb's table is partial and in-frame only. This table has over 400,000 clones, less than 95% appearing once. Specified treatment: roughly 19 received Ad26.COV2.S at low or high dose, single or two shots; roughly five received placebo; per-sample allocation not given. Sampling happened 63 days after the first vaccine or placebo injection. Sequenced here: peripheral blood, sampled in a trial of Ad26.COV2.S vaccine versus placebo. The receptors here all came from a person aged 18-65 years who received the Ad26.COV2.S COVID-19 vaccine or a placebo.

V usage is TRBV18 and J usage is TRBJ2-1; D is perhaps TRBD1 (5 bases). The CDR3 length is 14 residues. V lost 6 bases and J lost 9, with 18 bases in between. The germline CDR1 and CDR2 sequences are KGHSH and LQKENI. In DNA form, the CDR3 reads TGTGCCAGCTCCCCGTCCCAGGGTTGGTTTGAGCAGTTCTTC. This gives the protein CASSPSQGWFEQFF. Based on the CDR3 plus reference TRBV18 and TRBJ2-1, the full variable domain is NAGVMQNPRHLVRRRGQEARLRCSPMKGHSHVYWYRQLPEEGLKFMVYLQKENIIDESGMPKERFSAEFPKEGPSILRIQQVVRGDSAAYFCASSPSQGWFEQFFGPGTRLTVL.

The chain employs TRBV7-2 and TRBJ1-2; possible D gene TRBD1, 5 bases. Germline CDR1 and CDR2: SGHTA and FQGNSA. This CDR3 is 13 amino acids long. The V gene lost 6 bases and the J gene lost 2 bases, with 10 bases spanning the gap. CDR3 sequence: CASSFTGNYGYTF. In DNA, the CDR3 is TGTGCCAGCAGTTTTACAGGAAACTATGGCTACACCTTC.

V gene TRBV14 combines with J gene TRBJ2-1; the D is unclear. This CDR3 is 12 amino acids long. The V gene lost 1 base and the J gene lost 6 bases, with 4 bases spanning the gap. Germline CDR1 is SGHDN and CDR2 is FVKESK. CDR3 region: CASSQGANEQFF. CDR3 sequence (DNA): TGTGCCAGCAGCCAAGGTGCCAATGAGCAGTTCTTC.

This chain uses TRBV28 with TRBJ2-6, with 11 bases lining up with TRBD1. V shed 6 bases and J 0 bases; nucleotides not matched to a gene: 10. CDR1 is MDHEN and CDR2 is SYDVKM in the germline V gene. There are 19 residues in the CDR3. The CDR3 region has the DNA TGTGCCAGCAGACCCGGGGACAGGGGGTCTCACTCTGGGGCCAACGTCCTGACTTTC. Translating it yields CASRPGDRGSHSGANVLTF. The full variable domain, rest sourced from reference TRBV28 and TRBJ2-6, is DVKVTQSSRYLVKRTGEKVFLECVQDMDHENMFWYRQDPGLGLRLIYFSYDVKMKEKGDIPEGYSVSREKKERFSLILESASTNQTSMYLCASRPGDRGSHSGANVLTFGAGSRLTVL.

The V call is TRBV24-1, the J call TRBJ2-5; the D gene is possibly TRBD1 (6 bases). V lost 3 bases, J lost 2 bases, and 12 bases lay in between. The germline CDR1 and CDR2 sequences are KGHDR and SFDVKD. The CDR3 extends over 15 amino acids. The CDR3 DNA is TGTGCCACCAGTGATCGCCGGACAGCTCAAGAGACCCAGTACTTC. Protein sequence: CATSDRRTAQETQYF.

This clone appeared a single time. The chain links TRBV5-1 to TRBJ2-3, with D unresolved. The CDR3 has 12 amino acids. Trimming took off 2 bases at V and 3 bases at J, with 4 bases between the two ends. Germline CDR1 SGHRS, CDR2 YFSETQ. CDR3: CASSFETDTQYF. DNA of the CDR3: TGCGCCAGCAGCTTTGAAACAGATACGCAGTATTTT.

The chain joins TRBV7-9 to TRBJ1-2; TRBD1 is a possible D gene (6 bases). The V end was cut by 7 bases, the J end by 4 bases, with 13 bases between. Germline loops: CDR1 SEHNR, CDR2 FQNEAQ (reference sequence). CDR3 length: 13 amino acids. CDR3 DNA sequence: TGTGCCAGCATGGGGGGGCCGGTCTATGGCTACACCTTC. It is translated as CASMGGPVYGYTF.

The rearrangement joins TRBV24-1 to TRBJ1-2, with 7 bases identical to TRBD1. Germline V lookup: CDR1 KGHDR, CDR2 SFDVKD. The length of the CDR3 is 15 residues. The V and J ends lost 3 bases and 0 bases, in that order; junction bases with no gene match: 3. In DNA, the CDR3 is TGTGCCACCAGTGATGCCGGGACAGCTAACTATGGCTACACCTTC. Protein: CATSDAGTANYGYTF.

The chain is built from TRBV27 and TRBJ2-1; TRBD2 is a possible D gene (6 bases). Trimming took 6 bases from V and 6 from J, leaving 18 bases between them. The V gene's germline CDR1 is MNHEY and CDR2 SMNVEV (reference sequence). There are 15 residues in the CDR3. DNA for the CDR3: TGTGCCAGCAGGCTAGCGCCTGAACGGCTCAATGAGCAGTTCTTC. This sequence encodes CASRLAPERLNEQFF.

This clone was detected once. This sequence joins TRBV7-6 and TRBJ1-1; 8 nucleotides match TRBD1. V lost 4 bases to trimming and J lost 2 bases; unmatched junction nucleotides: 6. The CDR3 is 15 residues long. Per germline, CDR1 SGHVS and CDR2 FNYEAQ. The DNA for the CDR3 is TGTGCCAGCAGCTCCGACAGGGGTAGCAACACTGAAGCTTTCTTT. It encodes CASSSDRGSNTEAFF. Drawing the rest from reference TRBV7-6 and TRBJ1-1, the complete variable domain is GAGVSQSPRYKVTKRGQDVALRCDPISGHVSLYWYRQALGQGPEFLTYFNYEAQQDKSGLPNDRFSAERPEGSISTLTIQRTEQRDSAMYRCASSSDRGSNTEAFFGQGTRLTVV.

Regarding this clone: The junction departs from the called germline gene at one end, perhaps through a read error. The genes are TRBV4-3 and TRBJ2-1; perhaps TRBD2 as D (5 bases). Per the germline V gene, CDR1 is LGHNA and CDR2 is YSLEER. The CDR3 length is 20 residues. The CDR3 nucleotides are TGCACCAGCAGCCCCCCCCAGTGGGCTCAGCGGAGGAGCTCCTACAATGAGCAGTTCTTC. Amino acids: CTSSPPQWAQRRSSYNEQFF.

The V call is TRBV27, the J call TRBJ2-7; possibly TRBD1 for D (5 bases). The CDR3 runs to 14 residues. The germline CDR1 and CDR2 sequences are MNHEY and SMNVEV (reference sequence). V lost 3 bases to trimming and J lost 3 bases, with 12 bases between them. The CDR3 region is CASSLGRGNYEQYF. CDR3 bases: TGTGCCAGCAGTTTGGGTAGGGGAAACTACGAGCAGTACTTC.

The chain recombines TRBV7-8 with TRBJ1-4; the D is unclear. Germline V gene sequence: CDR1 SGHVS, CDR2 FQNEAQ. Between the trimmed V and J ends, which lost 0 bases and 5 bases, there was a span of 7 bases. CDR3 size: 14 residues. Written as DNA, the CDR3 is TGTGCCAGCAGCTTAGCTACTTTGAATGAAAAACTGTTTTTT. It yields the protein CASSLATLNEKLFF.

V is TRBV13 and J is TRBJ2-2, with a possible D match to TRBD2 (6 bases). The V gene's germline CDR1 is PRHDT and CDR2 FYEKMQ (reference sequence). The CDR3 extends over 16 amino acids. Trimming removed 1 base at V and 4 bases at J, with 13 bases between. The CDR3 loop reads CASSLETSGPTGELFF. The CDR3, as DNA: TGTGCCAGCAGCTTAGAGACGAGCGGGCCCACCGGGGAGCTGTTTTTT. Together with reference TRBV13 and TRBJ2-2, the CDR3 gives the full variable domain: AAGVIQSPRHLIKEKRETATLKCYPIPRHDTVYWYQQGPGQDPQFLISFYEKMQSDKGSIPDRFSAQQFSDYHSELNMSSLELGDSALYFCASSLETSGPTGELFFGEGSRLTVL.

The rearrangement uses TRBV7-9 and TRBJ2-1; 8 bases line up with TRBD2. The CDR3 has 14 residues. Trimming at V came to 1 base and at J to 9 bases, leaving 5 bases not matched to a gene. Germline V gives CDR1 SEHNR, CDR2 FQNEAQ (reference sequence). CDR3 protein: CASSLGGLGGEQFF. Written as DNA, the CDR3 is TGTGCCAGCAGCTTAGGGGGACTAGGAGGTGAGCAGTTCTTC.

This chain uses TRBV14 with TRBJ2-7; the match to TRBD1 covers 10 bases. The junction had 8 bases not matched to a gene; V was cut back by 4 bases and J by 5 bases. The CDR3 runs to 15 residues. CDR1 is SGHDN and CDR2 is FVKESK in the germline V gene. CDR3 in amino acids: CASSRTGQGINEQYF. Written as DNA, the CDR3 is TGTGCCAGCAGCCGTACGGGACAGGGGATTAACGAGCAGTACTTC.

The genes are TRBV9 and TRBJ2-3; TRBD2 aligns across 9 bases. The germline gives CDR1 SGDLS, CDR2 YYNGEE. This CDR3 comprises 17 residues. Trimming removed 0 bases from V and 0 bases from J; junction bases left unmatched: 5. This CDR3 is CASSVGSSGASTDTQYF. CDR3 nucleotides: TGTGCCAGCAGCGTAGGGTCTAGCGGGGCTAGCACAGATACGCAGTATTTT.

This chain connects TRBV28 to TRBJ1-2; D gene unclear. The CDR3 consists of 14 residues. Germline V gene sequence: CDR1 MDHEN, CDR2 SYDVKM. V was pared by 6 bases and J by 4 bases, with 15 bases between. This CDR3 is CASSSQVTIYGYTF. Written as DNA, the CDR3 is TGTGCCAGCAGCTCCCAGGTCACGATCTATGGCTACACCTTC.

This clone has a handful of counts. The J gene is TRBJ2-7, the V gene TRBV14; 7 bases align to TRBD2. V gave up 3 bases and J gave up 2 bases; unmatched junction bases: 7. Germline V gene lookup returns CDR1 SGHDN and CDR2 FVKESK. The CDR3 is 15 residues long. The CDR3 loop is CASSHLSGNPYEQYF. Written as DNA, the CDR3 is TGTGCCAGCAGCCACCTAAGCGGGAACCCCTACGAGCAGTACTTC.